These 31 T cell receptor beta chains share one sample of origin, sequenced in a study of shared clonotypes between healthy human individuals. Measured with immunoSEQ multiplex PCR; TCRdb has only the in-frame clones, and not every one. The sample yields about 710,000 clones, roughly 72% seen once. The sample taken for sequencing was memory CD4+ T cells sorted from blood. Indicated subset: CD45RA-negative fraction. The receptor set was obtained from a woman aged 25-40 years in good health.

The chain has TRBV7-8 and TRBJ1-1; no definite D call. Germline V gives CDR1 SGHVS, CDR2 FQNEAQ. V lost 2 bases and J 3 bases, leaving 7 bases between the germline ends. CDR3 size: 13 residues. CDR3 DNA: TGTGCCAGCAGCTTAAAGCCTGACACTGAAGCTTTCTTT. Translated, it gives CASSLKPDTEAFF.

The J gene is TRBJ2-7, the V gene TRBV6-1; possible D gene TRBD1, 5 bases. V was pared by 6 bases and J by 3 bases, with 9 bases between. The CDR3 is made up of 12 amino acids. CDR1 is MNHNS, CDR2 SASEGT, per germline. For the CDR3, the DNA is TGTGCCAGCAGGGACAATTTCTACGAGCAGTACTTC. Translated, it gives CASRDNFYEQYF.

The chain is built from TRBV19 and TRBJ2-2; TRBD1 might be the D (6 bases). Trimming took off 6 bases at V and 0 bases at J, with 14 bases between the two ends. The germline V gene has CDR1 LNHDA and CDR2 SQIVND (reference sequence). The CDR3 has 16 amino acids. CDR3 protein: CASRGEGQSNTGELFF. CDR3 in DNA: TGTGCCAGTAGGGGAGAAGGACAGTCGAACACCGGGGAGCTGTTTTTT.

V and J are TRBV18 and TRBJ2-7; 8 positions match TRBD2. The germline gives CDR1 KGHSH, CDR2 LQKENI. The CDR3 sequence is 13 residues long. V was pared by 8 bases and J by 1 base, with 4 bases of the junction left unmatched. The CDR3: CASTSGRSYEQYF. CDR3 nucleotides: TGTGCCAGCACCAGCGGGAGATCCTACGAGCAGTACTTC.

The chain uses TRBV28 and TRBJ2-5; the D is unclear. The J call may be mistaken, given a closer DNA end match to TRBJ2-7. The CDR3 sequence is 15 residues long. Germline lookup yields CDR1 MDHEN and CDR2 SYDVKM. The CDR3: CATYPPGPRKTEQYF. The CDR3 DNA is TGTGCCACTTACCCCCCGGGCCCTAGGAAGACCGAGCAGTACTTC.

CDR3 sequence reads: CASTTGSGQGDVEQYF. CDR3 sequence (DNA): TGTGCCAGCACGACCGGATCGGGACAGGGAGACGTGGAGCAGTACTTC. The chain employs TRBV28 and TRBJ2-7; 9 nucleotides match TRBD1. Germline CDR1 reads MDHEN; CDR2 reads SYDVKM. The V gene end was trimmed by 7 bases and the J gene end by 7 bases; junction bases not matched to a gene: 17. This CDR3 is 16 amino acids long.

The chain employs TRBV5-4 and TRBJ2-7; 8 nucleotides agree with TRBD1. Germline V lookup: CDR1 SGHNT, CDR2 YYREEE (reference sequence). J gave up 0 bases and V 4 bases, and 6 bases lay outside the gene matches. The CDR3 contains 15 residues. As DNA, the CDR3 is TGTGCCAGCAGCCTTCGGGACAGGAGCTCCTACGAGCAGTACTTC. The encoded protein is CASSLRDRSSYEQYF.

The chain combines TRBV28 with TRBJ2-1, with TRBD2 identical over 7 bases. The CDR3 covers 15 residues. Germline CDR1 is MDHEN and CDR2 is SYDVKM. Trimming cost V 6 bases and J 3 bases; bases outside gene matches: 8. Here the CDR3 reads CASSPPGGHYNEQFF. CDR3 DNA sequence: TGTGCCAGCAGCCCCCCGGGAGGACACTACAATGAGCAGTTCTTC.

This sequence joins TRBV28 and TRBJ2-2; perhaps TRBD2 as D (6 bases). Germline assignment: CDR1 MDHEN and CDR2 SYDVKM. The V gene lost 7 bases and the J gene lost 3 bases, with 15 bases spanning the gap. CDR3 size: 15 residues. The CDR3 region is CASTLGEADTGELFF. The CDR3 DNA sequence: TGTGCCAGCACCCTTGGGGAGGCCGACACCGGGGAGCTGTTTTTT.

The genes are TRBV28 and TRBJ1-1; 10 nucleotides match TRBD1. The CDR3 sequence is 15 residues long. Germline CDR1 and CDR2: MDHEN and SYDVKM. V lost 6 bases and J lost 6; bases outside the gene matches: 10. CDR3 sequence reads: CASRRQGAGVAEAFF. CDR3 DNA: TGTGCCAGCAGAAGACAGGGGGCCGGGGTGGCTGAAGCTTTCTTT.

This chain connects TRBV7-6 to TRBJ2-3; no definite D call. This CDR3 comprises 14 residues. V lost 1 base and J lost 4, with 9 bases in between. Germline lookup yields CDR1 SGHVS and CDR2 FNYEAQ. This CDR3 is CASSLVDKADTQYF. The DNA of the CDR3 is TGTGCCAGCAGCTTAGTAGACAAGGCAGATACGCAGTATTTT.

The chain links TRBV30 to TRBJ1-2, with D unresolved. Germline V CDR1 and CDR2: GTSNPN, SVGIG (reference sequence). CDR3 size: 11 residues. Trimming took 0 bases from V and 4 from J, leaving 3 bases between them. The DNA for the CDR3 is TGTGCCTGGAGTGTCCTCTATGGCTACACCTTC. Translation: CAWSVLYGYTF. The full variable domain, rest sourced from reference TRBV30 and TRBJ1-2, is SQTIHQWPATLVQPVGSPLSLECTVEGTSNPNLYWYRQAAGRGLQLLFYSVGIGQISSEVPQNLSASRPQDRQFILSSKKLLLSDSGFYLCAWSVLYGYTFGSGTRLTVV.

This sequence joins TRBV28 and TRBJ1-1; no definite D call. The CDR3 length is 15 residues. Per germline, CDR1 MDHEN and CDR2 SYDVKM. V gave up 7 bases and J gave up 1 base, with 16 bases separating them. The CDR3 here is CASNTREIQNTEAFF. The DNA for the CDR3 is TGTGCCAGCAATACAAGGGAGATCCAGAACACTGAAGCTTTCTTT.

The CDR3 DNA reads as TGTGCCAGCAGTGATACTAGGGGGGGCTCCGAGCAGTACTTC. Its translation is CASSDTRGGSEQYF. The V gene is TRBV6-1, the J gene TRBJ2-7, with a possible D match to TRBD2 (7 bases). Trimming cost V 3 bases and J 6 bases, with 15 bases left between them. The CDR3 contains 14 residues. CDR1 and CDR2 from the germline V gene are MNHNS and SASEGT.

This chain links TRBV23-1 with TRBJ2-2; 8 bases agree with TRBD1. TRBV23-1 is treated as an ORF (open reading frame) with a function not yet certain. The V segment lost 4 bases and the J segment 6 bases; nucleotides outside the gene matches: 4. The CDR3 extends over 14 amino acids. CDR3 nucleotides: TGCGCCAGCAGTCTCAGGGGGCAGGCCGGGGAGCTGTTTTTT. It specifies CASSLRGQAGELFF.

CDR3 sequence reads: CATQQSLNQPQHF. Here the CDR3 DNA reads TGTGCCACTCAGCAGAGTCTAAATCAGCCCCAGCATTTT. The chain recombines TRBV2 with TRBJ1-5, with D unclear. The CDR3 is 13 residues long. V gave up 10 bases and J gave up 4 bases, with 14 bases separating them. Germline V lookup: CDR1 SNHLY, CDR2 FYNNEI. The complete variable domain, with remaining parts taken from reference TRBV2 and TRBJ1-5, reads EPEVTQTPSHQVTQMGQEVILRCVPISNHLYFYWYRQILGQKVEFLVSFYNNEISEKSEIFDDQFSVERPDGSNFTLKIRSTKLEDSAMYFCATQQSLNQPQHFGDGTRLSIL.

This clone has only one observation. The chain combines TRBV28 with TRBJ2-5; D is possibly TRBD2 (7 bases). Trimming removed 2 bases from V and 5 bases from J, with 12 bases in between. This CDR3 comprises 14 residues. CDR1 is MDHEN, CDR2 SYDVKM, per germline. CDR3 sequence: CASSLRGEGETQYF. The DNA of the CDR3 is TGTGCCAGCAGTTTAAGGGGGGAGGGGGAGACCCAGTACTTC.

The chain employs TRBV19 and TRBJ2-2; 10 bases line up with TRBD1. J lost 7 bases, V lost 0 bases, and 11 bases had no gene match. This CDR3 contains 18 residues. Per the germline V gene, CDR1 is LNHDA and CDR2 is SQIVND (reference sequence). This CDR3 reads CASSIELGGQGNIGELFF. The DNA of the CDR3 is TGTGCCAGTAGTATAGAACTGGGGGGACAGGGGAATATCGGGGAGCTGTTTTTT.

The chain carries TRBV5-1 and TRBJ1-1, with TRBD1 matching over 7 bases. The germline V gene encodes CDR1 SGHRS and CDR2 YFSETQ. The CDR3 is 14 amino acids. V was pared by 4 bases and J by 4 bases, with 7 bases of the junction left unmatched. The CDR3, as DNA: TGCGCCAGCAGCCGAGACAGGGTGGGCACTGAAGCTTTCTTT. Translation gives CASSRDRVGTEAFF.

This clone turned up a few times. The rearrangement joins TRBV4-1 to TRBJ1-4; D is perhaps TRBD1 (5 bases). CDR3 length: 14 residues. The germline V and J ends were trimmed by 4 bases and 4 bases, with 10 bases remaining between them. Looked up from germline, CDR1 is MGHRA and CDR2 is YSYEKL. The CDR3 loop is CASSRGRINEKLFF. CDR3 DNA sequence: TGCGCCAGCAGCCGGGGACGGATTAATGAAAAACTGTTTTTT.

The chain employs TRBV6-5 and TRBJ1-5; 9 bases are a match to TRBD1. The length of the CDR3 is 15 residues. V lost 6 bases and J lost 5; bases outside the gene matches: 8. Germline-derived CDR1 and CDR2 are MNHEY and SVGAGI. The CDR3 is CASSLGTGNDQPQHF. DNA of the CDR3: TGTGCCAGCAGCCTCGGGACAGGGAACGATCAGCCCCAGCATTTT.

This rearrangement joins TRBV4-2 to TRBJ1-2; D is undetermined. V was trimmed by 0 bases and J by 6 bases, leaving 17 bases between them. The germline V gene has CDR1 LGHNA and CDR2 YNFKEQ. CDR3 size: 16 residues. Here the CDR3 DNA reads TGTGCCAGCAGCCAAGACCCAGGATACGAAGGGCATGGCTACACCTTC. Translation gives CASSQDPGYEGHGYTF.

On this clone itself: The sample has other DNA sequences that encode this CDR3 too. The V and J genes are TRBV18 and TRBJ2-7; D is unresolved. The V end lost 0 bases, the J end lost 2 bases, and 8 bases lay between the germline ends. Germline CDR1 reads KGHSH; CDR2 reads LQKENI. There are 14 residues in the CDR3. The CDR3 loop is CASSPPGGPYEQYF. The CDR3 bases are TGTGCCAGCTCACCACCGGGTGGGCCCTACGAGCAGTACTTC.

To note about this clone: The sample carries other DNA sequences with the same CDR3. The chain couples TRBV27 to TRBJ1-2; D uncertain. The CDR3 extends over 13 amino acids. Deletions cut 5 bases from V and 5 bases from J, with 12 bases between. Per the germline V gene, CDR1 is MNHEY and CDR2 is SMNVEV (reference sequence). The CDR3 nucleotides read TGTGCCAGCAGTCCTACCCCGGGGTATGGCTACACCTTC. Protein product: CASSPTPGYGYTF.

The chain is built from TRBV6-5 and TRBJ2-1; no reliable D call. This CDR3 has 14 residues. Between the trimmed V and J ends, which lost 3 bases and 0 bases, there was a span of 6 bases. Per germline, CDR1 MNHEY and CDR2 SVGAGI. In DNA, the CDR3 is TGTGCCAGCAGTTATTCGAGCTCCTACAATGAGCAGTTCTTC. Protein: CASSYSSSYNEQFF.

The chain carries TRBV7-2 and TRBJ1-1; 9 nucleotides agree with TRBD1. V shed 3 bases and J 1 base; nucleotides not matched to a gene: 6. Germline lookup yields CDR1 SGHTA and CDR2 FQGNSA. The CDR3 length is 16 residues. CDR3 nucleotides: TGTGCCAGCAGCTTCCCGGGACAGGGACCGAACACTGAAGCTTTCTTT. As protein: CASSFPGQGPNTEAFF.

The chain combines TRBV5-1 with TRBJ2-2, with 8 bases lining up with TRBD2. The CDR3 is made up of 16 amino acids. Trimming cost V 0 bases and J 7 bases; bases outside gene matches: 8. Per germline, CDR1 SGHRS and CDR2 YFSETQ. The CDR3 nucleotides are TGCGCCAGCAGCTTGGCCGGTAGCGGGAAAGGCGGGGAGCTGTTTTTT. Its protein product is CASSLAGSGKGGELFF.

This chain links TRBV7-2 with TRBJ2-2; 9 bases line up with TRBD2. This CDR3 is 16 amino acids long. The ends lost 2 bases at V and 4 bases at J; junction bases unmatched: 5. Germline lookup yields CDR1 SGHTA and CDR2 FQGNSA. For the CDR3, the DNA is TGTGCCAGCAGCTTATTTGGCGGGAGGGGCACCGGGGAGCTGTTTTTT. Its protein product is CASSLFGGRGTGELFF. The entire variable domain, with the rest obtained from reference TRBV7-2 and TRBJ2-2, is as follows: GAGVSQSPSNKVTEKGKDVELRCDPISGHTALYWYRQSLGQGLEFLIYFQGNSAPDKSGLPSDRFSAERTGGSVSTLTIQRTQQEDSAVYLCASSLFGGRGTGELFFGEGSRLTVL.

The chain has TRBV5-1 and TRBJ2-3, with D perhaps TRBD1 (7 bases). CDR1 SGHRS and CDR2 YFSETQ come from the germline V gene. The CDR3 is 12 amino acids. V lost 7 bases to trimming and J lost 7 bases, with 13 bases between them. CDR3 DNA: TGCGCCAGCGCAGGGGGGAGAAATACGCAGTATTTT. Its translation: CASAGGRNTQYF.

The gene calls are TRBV11-2 and TRBJ1-5; D is ambiguous. This CDR3 region has 15 residues. In germline, CDR1 is SGHAT, CDR2 FQNNGV. V lost 6 bases to trimming and J lost 4 bases, with 16 bases between them. The CDR3 protein is CASSSTVLVNQPQHF. CDR3 in DNA: TGTGCCAGCAGTTCTACAGTTCTAGTTAATCAGCCCCAGCATTTT.

The chain carries TRBV28 and TRBJ1-3; no definite D call. Trimming pared 4 bases from V and 8 bases from J, leaving 6 bases between. The CDR3 has 11 amino acids. Germline V gene sequence: CDR1 MDHEN, CDR2 SYDVKM. The CDR3 loop reads CASSSSYTIYF. CDR3 sequence (DNA): TGTGCCAGCAGTTCCAGTTACACCATATATTTT.